The clone carrying this TCR beta chain came up many times. Its antigen is unknown. Ophthalmopathy patients all had a Clinical Activity Score of at least 3, a NOSPECS grade of at least 4 and disease under 3 months old. Amplified TCR beta CDR3 regions came from RNA transcripts. During a first-round RT-PCR of the TCR CDR3, the HTBI primer set was used. TCRdb analysed the multiplex PCR reads with MiXCR anew, one entry per CDR3 protein. Of 350,000 to 450,000 distinct CDR3 sequences listed, over 11% are singletons. This entry belongs to a study of T cells in Graves' hyperthyroidism and ophthalmopathy. Whole-study context: The blood sample was taken at first diagnosis, before treatment began. The study, taken as a whole, reports: Stable hyperthyroidism was told apart from ophthalmopathy by a model built on 13 V-J features. Blood also held most thyroid clonotypes expanded beyond 0.001.

After removal of 5 bases from V and 3 bases from J, the junction contained 4 bases not matched to a gene. This CDR3 region has 14 residues. Germline V CDR1 and CDR2: SEHNR, FQNEAQ (reference sequence). Sequences were obtained from blood. This TCR was sampled from a man aged 45-65 years with Graves' ophthalmopathy. This sequence joins TRBV7-9 and TRBJ2-7, with TRBD2 identical over 10 bases. This CDR3 reads CASSRTSGNYEQYF. The CDR3 DNA reads TGTGCCAGCAGCCGGACTAGCGGAAACTACGAGCAGTACTTC. Full variable domain (remainder filled in from reference TRBV7-9 and TRBJ2-7): DTGVSQNPRHKITKRGQNVTFRCDPISEHNRLYWYRQTLGQGPEFLTYFQNEAQLEKSRLLSDRFSAERPKGSFSTLEIQRTEQGDSAMYLCASSRTSGNYEQYFGPGTRLTVT.